These T cell receptor beta chains were read from a single sample in a study of CD8 T cells in Susac syndrome. TCRdb redid the calling of the immunoSEQ multiplex PCR reads with MiXCR, one entry per CDR3 protein. The sample records more than 130,000 distinct CDR3 sequences, 94% being singletons. Sample: CD8+ T cells from PBMCs. The receptors were sampled from a human donor in good health. Both conserved end residues are part of each CDR3. The order of the fields is clone size, D gene, V gene, J gene, CDR3 protein, CDR3 DNA. The D gene is left open where the match is weak. The size field is filled for only some rows; it gives once, few, many or a size class.

abundance: NA; d_gene: NA; v_gene: TRBV7-9; j_gene: TRBJ1-1; CDR3aa: CASSLGVPKRSAFF; CDR3nt: TGTGCCAGCAGCTTAGGGGTGCCGAAGAGGAGCGCTTTCTTT
abundance: NA; d_gene: NA; v_gene: TRBV7-2; j_gene: TRBJ1-5; CDR3aa: CASSPIGWLNQPQHF; CDR3nt: TGTGCCAGCAGCCCAATAGGGTGGCTCAATCAGCCCCAGCATTTT
abundance: once; d_gene: TRBD2; v_gene: TRBV9; j_gene: TRBJ2-7; CDR3aa: CASSSGLAEYEQYF; CDR3nt: TGTGCCAGCAGCTCTGGACTAGCAGAGTACGAGCAGTACTTC
abundance: NA; d_gene: TRBD2; v_gene: TRBV29-1; j_gene: TRBJ2-1; CDR3aa: CSVERTSGRYNEQFF; CDR3nt: TGCAGCGTTGAAAGGACTAGCGGGAGGTACAATGAGCAGTTCTTC
abundance: NA; d_gene: NA; v_gene: TRBV4-3; j_gene: TRBJ2-2; CDR3aa: CASSQDFPTTYTGELFF; CDR3nt: TGCGCCAGCAGCCAAGATTTCCCGACTACCTACACCGGGGAGCTGTTTTTT
abundance: NA; d_gene: TRBD2; v_gene: TRBV13; j_gene: TRBJ2-1; CDR3aa: CASSQSGTSFNEQFF; CDR3nt: TGTGCCAGCAGCCAGTCCGGGACTAGTTTCAATGAGCAGTTCTTC
abundance: NA; d_gene: TRBD2; v_gene: TRBV30; j_gene: TRBJ2-1; CDR3aa: CAWRGLAGVNEQFF; CDR3nt: TGTGCCTGGAGGGGACTAGCGGGAGTAAATGAGCAGTTCTTC
abundance: once; d_gene: NA; v_gene: TRBV6-5; j_gene: TRBJ2-7; CDR3aa: CASSYGPGYEQYF; CDR3nt: TGTGCCAGCAGTTACGGGCCAGGCTACGAGCAGTACTTC
abundance: NA; d_gene: NA; v_gene: TRBV24-1; j_gene: TRBJ2-1; CDR3aa: CATSTLSSYNEQFF; CDR3nt: TGTGCCACCAGTACTCTGAGCTCCTACAATGAGCAGTTCTTC
abundance: NA; d_gene: NA; v_gene: TRBV19; j_gene: TRBJ1-2; CDR3aa: CASTPDSYGYTF; CDR3nt: TGTGCCAGTACACCGGACAGCTATGGCTACACCTTC
abundance: once; d_gene: NA; v_gene: TRBV6-6; j_gene: TRBJ2-5; CDR3aa: CASNRARGGETQYF; CDR3nt: TGTGCCAGCAACCGGGCCCGGGGCGGGGAGACCCAGTACTTC
abundance: once; d_gene: NA; v_gene: TRBV13; j_gene: TRBJ2-4; CDR3aa: CASSLDAASNIQYF; CDR3nt: TGTGCCAGCAGCTTAGATGCGGCCTCAAACATTCAGTACTTC
abundance: NA; d_gene: TRBD2; v_gene: TRBV2; j_gene: TRBJ2-7; CDR3aa: CASLADSYEQYF; CDR3nt: TGTGCCAGCCTAGCGGACTCCTACGAGCAGTACTTC
abundance: NA; d_gene: NA; v_gene: TRBV3-1; j_gene: TRBJ2-7; CDR3aa: CASSQIMTEQYF; CDR3nt: TGTGCCAGCAGCCAAATAATGACCGAGCAGTACTTC
abundance: few; d_gene: NA; v_gene: TRBV28; j_gene: TRBJ1-2; CDR3aa: CASSPGISNYGYTF; CDR3nt: TGTGCCAGCAGTCCGGGTATATCAAACTATGGCTACACCTTC
abundance: NA; d_gene: TRBD1; v_gene: TRBV5-1; j_gene: TRBJ2-7; CDR3aa: CASTGQGAEQYF; CDR3nt: TGCGCCAGCACCGGACAGGGGGCCGAGCAGTACTTC
abundance: NA; d_gene: TRBD1; v_gene: TRBV27; j_gene: TRBJ2-7; CDR3aa: CASSFLFGTGLYEQYF; CDR3nt: TGTGCCAGCAGTTTCCTTTTCGGGACAGGTCTGTACGAGCAGTACTTC
abundance: NA; d_gene: TRBD2; v_gene: TRBV27; j_gene: TRBJ2-1; CDR3aa: CASSLTSGMEQFF; CDR3nt: TGTGCCAGCAGTCTGACTAGCGGGATGGAGCAGTTCTTC
abundance: NA; d_gene: NA; v_gene: TRBV15; j_gene: TRBJ2-3; CDR3aa: CATSKELGAGTDTQYF; CDR3nt: TGTGCCACCAGCAAAGAACTAGGGGCTGGCACAGATACGCAGTATTTT
abundance: NA; d_gene: NA; v_gene: TRBV7-9; j_gene: TRBJ1-1; CDR3aa: CASSLIGKRTEAFF; CDR3nt: TGTGCCAGCAGCCTAATTGGGAAGCGAACTGAAGCTTTCTTT
abundance: NA; d_gene: NA; v_gene: TRBV4-3; j_gene: TRBJ2-1; CDR3aa: CASSQAVRGYEQFF; CDR3nt: TGCGCCAGCAGCCAAGCGGTCCGGGGGTATGAGCAGTTCTTC
abundance: NA; d_gene: NA; v_gene: TRBV29-1; j_gene: TRBJ1-2; CDR3aa: CSYWGLVEAASYGYTF; CDR3nt: TGCAGCTATTGGGGGCTAGTTGAAGCCGCCAGCTATGGCTACACCTTC
abundance: few; d_gene: NA; v_gene: TRBV21-1; j_gene: TRBJ2-7; CDR3aa: CASSRDRASYEQYF; CDR3nt: TGTGCCAGCAGCCGGGACAGGGCCTCCTACGAGCAGTACTTC
abundance: NA; d_gene: TRBD1; v_gene: TRBV7-8; j_gene: TRBJ1-4; CDR3aa: CASSYGQGTNEKLFF; CDR3nt: TGTGCCAGCAGCTACGGACAGGGTACTAATGAAAAACTGTTTTTT
abundance: NA; d_gene: NA; v_gene: TRBV27; j_gene: TRBJ2-7; CDR3aa: CASSSNPRFSSYEQYF; CDR3nt: TGTGCCAGCAGCTCAAACCCTCGGTTCAGCTCCTACGAGCAGTACTTC
abundance: NA; d_gene: NA; v_gene: TRBV5-4; j_gene: TRBJ2-1; CDR3aa: CASSVGERGEQFF; CDR3nt: TGTGCCAGCAGCGTCGGGGAGCGCGGTGAGCAGTTCTTC
abundance: NA; d_gene: TRBD2; v_gene: TRBV20-1; j_gene: TRBJ2-7; CDR3aa: CSAEETSRREQYF; CDR3nt: TGCAGTGCGGAGGAGACTAGCAGGCGGGAGCAGTACTTC
abundance: NA; d_gene: TRBD1; v_gene: TRBV7-9; j_gene: TRBJ2-7; CDR3aa: CASSPRGGTGTYEQYF; CDR3nt: TGTGCCAGCAGCCCCAGGGGGGGGACAGGGACCTACGAGCAGTACTTC
abundance: NA; d_gene: TRBD1; v_gene: TRBV29-1; j_gene: TRBJ2-1; CDR3aa: CSVVTGNNNEQFF; CDR3nt: TGCAGCGTTGTGACAGGGAACAACAATGAGCAGTTCTTC
abundance: NA; d_gene: TRBD1; v_gene: TRBV27; j_gene: TRBJ1-4; CDR3aa: CASSLGTGVRKLFF; CDR3nt: TGTGCCAGCAGTTTAGGGACAGGGGTGAGAAAACTGTTTTTT
abundance: NA; d_gene: NA; v_gene: TRBV19; j_gene: TRBJ2-1; CDR3aa: CASSIGTRYNEQFF; CDR3nt: TGTGCCAGTAGTATCGGGACACGCTACAATGAGCAGTTCTTC
abundance: NA; d_gene: TRBD2; v_gene: TRBV4-3; j_gene: TRBJ2-5; CDR3aa: CASSPNLAGQVQETQYF; CDR3nt: TGCGCCAGCAGCCCGAACTTAGCGGGACAAGTTCAAGAGACCCAGTACTTC
abundance: NA; d_gene: NA; v_gene: TRBV6-5; j_gene: TRBJ2-1; CDR3aa: CASGPDEQFF; CDR3nt: TGTGCCAGCGGCCCTGATGAGCAGTTCTTC
abundance: NA; d_gene: NA; v_gene: TRBV4-3; j_gene: TRBJ2-1; CDR3aa: CASSQDSVGPYNEQFF; CDR3nt: TGCGCCAGCAGCCAAGATTCTGTGGGGCCCTACAATGAGCAGTTCTTC
abundance: NA; d_gene: NA; v_gene: TRBV30; j_gene: TRBJ2-7; CDR3aa: CAWSGYEQYF; CDR3nt: TGTGCCTGGAGCGGCTACGAGCAGTACTTC
abundance: NA; d_gene: NA; v_gene: TRBV27; j_gene: TRBJ2-2; CDR3aa: CASSFLVGSSSAGELFF; CDR3nt: TGTGCCAGCAGTTTTCTTGTTGGGTCTTCGAGCGCCGGGGAGCTGTTTTTT
abundance: NA; d_gene: NA; v_gene: TRBV27; j_gene: TRBJ2-7; CDR3aa: CASRRFWESTYEQYF; CDR3nt: TGTGCCAGCAGAAGGTTTTGGGAGTCGACCTACGAGCAGTACTTC
abundance: NA; d_gene: TRBD1; v_gene: TRBV29-1; j_gene: TRBJ1-2; CDR3aa: CSVVDRNYGYTF; CDR3nt: TGCAGCGTTGTGGACAGGAACTATGGCTACACCTTC
abundance: NA; d_gene: NA; v_gene: TRBV15; j_gene: TRBJ2-1; CDR3aa: CATSRVAGVNEQFF; CDR3nt: TGTGCCACCAGCAGAGTAGCAGGGGTTAATGAGCAGTTCTTC
abundance: once; d_gene: TRBD2; v_gene: TRBV4-3; j_gene: TRBJ2-1; CDR3aa: CASSQDLAGVLNEQFF; CDR3nt: TGCGCCAGCAGCCAAGATCTAGCGGGAGTTTTGAATGAGCAGTTCTTC
abundance: NA; d_gene: TRBD2; v_gene: TRBV6-5; j_gene: TRBJ2-5; CDR3aa: CASSSSGTSQETQYF; CDR3nt: TGTGCCAGCAGTTCCTCAGGGACTAGCCAAGAGACCCAGTACTTC
abundance: few; d_gene: NA; v_gene: TRBV13; j_gene: TRBJ2-1; CDR3aa: CASSSDNEQFF; CDR3nt: TGTGCCAGCAGCTCTGACAATGAGCAGTTCTTC
abundance: NA; d_gene: NA; v_gene: TRBV9; j_gene: TRBJ2-1; CDR3aa: CASSVDHNEQFF; CDR3nt: TGTGCCAGCAGCGTAGACCACAATGAGCAGTTCTTC
abundance: NA; d_gene: TRBD1; v_gene: TRBV29-1; j_gene: TRBJ2-7; CDR3aa: CSVETGEKTQLEQYF; CDR3nt: TGCAGCGTTGAGACAGGGGAGAAAACCCAACTCGAGCAGTACTTC
abundance: NA; d_gene: NA; v_gene: TRBV20-1; j_gene: TRBJ2-5; CDR3aa: CSATRETQYF; CDR3nt: TGCAGTGCAACCCGGGAGACCCAGTACTTC
abundance: few; d_gene: NA; v_gene: TRBV29-1; j_gene: TRBJ2-1; CDR3aa: CSVEGSSYNEQFF; CDR3nt: TGCAGCGTTGAAGGCAGCTCCTACAATGAGCAGTTCTTC
abundance: NA; d_gene: NA; v_gene: TRBV20-1; j_gene: TRBJ1-5; CDR3aa: CSASEQGVQPQHF; CDR3nt: TGCAGTGCTAGCGAACAGGGTGTTCAGCCCCAGCATTTT
abundance: NA; d_gene: NA; v_gene: TRBV15; j_gene: TRBJ2-1; CDR3aa: CATGGLGEQFF; CDR3nt: TGTGCCACTGGGGGACTTGGAGAGCAGTTCTTC
abundance: NA; d_gene: NA; v_gene: TRBV4-1; j_gene: TRBJ1-4; CDR3aa: CASSFSKNEKLFF; CDR3nt: TGCGCCAGCAGCTTCAGCAAAAATGAAAAACTGTTTTTT
abundance: NA; d_gene: TRBD1; v_gene: TRBV10-3; j_gene: TRBJ2-7; CDR3aa: CAIGGQDSYEQYF; CDR3nt: TGTGCCATCGGGGGACAGGACTCCTACGAGCAGTACTTC
abundance: NA; d_gene: NA; v_gene: TRBV5-1; j_gene: TRBJ2-3; CDR3aa: CASSLYGDGTDTQYF; CDR3nt: TGCGCCAGCAGCTTGTATGGCGACGGCACAGATACGCAGTATTTT
abundance: once; d_gene: NA; v_gene: TRBV2; j_gene: TRBJ2-4; CDR3aa: CAIWDGKNIQYF; CDR3nt: TGTGCCATATGGGACGGCAAAAACATTCAGTACTTC
abundance: NA; d_gene: TRBD2; v_gene: TRBV13; j_gene: TRBJ2-1; CDR3aa: CASSGTSGRSDSYNEQFF; CDR3nt: TGTGCCAGCTCCGGGACTAGCGGGAGAAGCGACTCCTACAATGAGCAGTTCTTC
abundance: NA; d_gene: NA; v_gene: TRBV7-6; j_gene: TRBJ1-2; CDR3aa: CASSPVGGPAYGYTF; CDR3nt: TGTGCCAGCAGCCCCGTTGGAGGGCCTGCTTATGGCTACACCTTC
abundance: NA; d_gene: TRBD1; v_gene: TRBV7-6; j_gene: TRBJ1-5; CDR3aa: CASSPGTANQPQHF; CDR3nt: TGTGCCAGCAGCCCCGGGACAGCAAATCAGCCCCAGCATTTT